This TCR beta chain appears in the sequencing data of a study of T cell repertoires in cytomegalovirus infection. Study-level information: Recently identified HLA-C-restricted CMV epitopes were used, and well-studied HLA-B-restricted CMV epitopes were used as well. Carrying CMV and the relevant HLA type showed in public TCR beta signatures.

TCRdb used MiXCR to reprocess the reads, holding one entry per CDR3 protein. The data show roughly 730,000 distinct CDR3 sequences, roughly a third seen once. Germline CDR1 and CDR2: LNHDA and SQIVND (reference sequence). Trimming took off 6 bases at V and 0 bases at J, with 8 bases between the two ends. This CDR3 is 13 amino acids long. This clonotype appeared a few times. The antigen remains undetermined. V gene TRBV19 combines with J gene TRBJ1-1; D may be TRBD1 (6 bases). The sequences come from cultured PBMCs, collected from culture after CMV antigen stimulation. The clonotype originates from a human donor in good health (CMV status not recorded). Some clones in this sample may be carry-over from other donors' samples. The CDR3, as DNA: TGTGCCAGTAGGGGGGCCATGAACACTGAAGCTTTCTTT. Amino acids: CASRGAMNTEAFF.